This T cell receptor (beta chain) was sequenced for a study of T-cell memory formation after mild COVID-19 (dated by TCRdb to the early 2020s). In terms of the full investigation: TCR sequence clusters from the two donors were largely donor specific. Longitudinal TCRalpha and TCRbeta repertoire sequencing tracked T-cell clones expanding and contracting after mild COVID-19 in a couple of donors. Two young, previously healthy adult volunteers, one female and one male, were included in the cohort.

Trimming at the junction amounts to 5 bases on V and 2 bases on J, and the germline ends lie 12 bases apart. From its cysteine to its phenylalanine, the CDR3 spans 14 amino acids. The kept DNA is CDR3 alone, 42 bases in frame from the first base. CDR1 is given as SQVTM and CDR2 as ANQGSEA, both from the germline V gene. The full study reports these points: The study covered only a couple of mild cases, and larger cohorts including severe cases with pre-infection samples were considered necessary. From day 15 to 85, contracting clones showed balanced CD4/CD8 phenotypes, whereas a second wave of clones that expanded from day 15 to 37 leaned towards CD4+. SARS-CoV-2 specificity was not confirmed for the second-wave clones peaking on day 37. Some responding clones were detected in pre-infection memory, suggesting pre-existing cross-reactive memory T cells joined the SARS-CoV-2 response. Contracting CD4+ clones were found mainly in CM and EM memory subsets, while CD8+ clones were enriched in EMRA.

These reads were obtained on an Illumina NovaSeq 6000. cDNA libraries for TCRalpha and TCRbeta were prepared by 5'RACE using constant-segment primers, with sample barcodes and unique molecular identifiers added. RNA was extracted from every sample with Trizol reagent. Library amplification was performed in two PCR steps, and a second sample barcode and Illumina TruSeq adapters were introduced in the second step. Sequencing of libraries was performed on an Illumina NovaSeq with 2 x 150 bp paired-end reads. In the authors' own workflow: The reads were demultiplexed and collapsed into UMI-guided consensus sequences using migec v1.2.7. With mixcr v2.1.11, UMI consensuses were aligned to TRA and TRB V and J templates and assembled into clonotypes. A clonotype was counted as expanded or contracted only when both edgeR and NoisET called the clonotype significant, with the noise models trained on biological replicates. For edgeR calls, the cutoffs were a false discovery rate-adjusted p below 0.01 and a log2 fold-change threshold of 1. PCA with hierarchical clustering of max-normalized trajectories of the 1000 most abundant clonotypes was used as exploratory dynamics analysis. Separately sequenced CD4+ and CD8+ repertoires were used to assign the CD4 or CD8 phenotype of responding clones. Through fastp at Q25 and MiXCR, TCRdb rebuilt clones from the public reads, retaining in-frame beta chains. Here each entry gathers all rows of one CDR3 protein and keeps the most common genes and DNA. TCRdb, rather than the study authors, made the V and J calls. The sample contains fewer than 40,000 distinct CDR3 sequences, roughly 7.2% of them found a single time. Under 30% of the sample is taken by the ten largest.

This clonotype was observed many times. Its binding antigen is unknown. Base qualities are not recorded, but no much larger clone differs from it by a single base. Ficoll-Paque density gradient centrifugation was the method used to isolate PBMCs. This receptor was obtained from a man aged 18 to 30 who had mild COVID-19 (a few samples of this study predate the infection). The sample titles of this study are shuffled in the database, so cell type and time point are left out; the donor was told from shared clones. Sequenced sample: PBMCs or a T cell subset sorted from them (not recorded which). The chain uses TRBV29-1 and TRBJ2-2; the D gene cannot be named for sure. Here the CDR3 is given as CSVRQETNTGELFF. The nucleotide sequence is TGCAGCGTTCGTCAAGAGACTAACACCGGGGAGCTGTTTTTT.